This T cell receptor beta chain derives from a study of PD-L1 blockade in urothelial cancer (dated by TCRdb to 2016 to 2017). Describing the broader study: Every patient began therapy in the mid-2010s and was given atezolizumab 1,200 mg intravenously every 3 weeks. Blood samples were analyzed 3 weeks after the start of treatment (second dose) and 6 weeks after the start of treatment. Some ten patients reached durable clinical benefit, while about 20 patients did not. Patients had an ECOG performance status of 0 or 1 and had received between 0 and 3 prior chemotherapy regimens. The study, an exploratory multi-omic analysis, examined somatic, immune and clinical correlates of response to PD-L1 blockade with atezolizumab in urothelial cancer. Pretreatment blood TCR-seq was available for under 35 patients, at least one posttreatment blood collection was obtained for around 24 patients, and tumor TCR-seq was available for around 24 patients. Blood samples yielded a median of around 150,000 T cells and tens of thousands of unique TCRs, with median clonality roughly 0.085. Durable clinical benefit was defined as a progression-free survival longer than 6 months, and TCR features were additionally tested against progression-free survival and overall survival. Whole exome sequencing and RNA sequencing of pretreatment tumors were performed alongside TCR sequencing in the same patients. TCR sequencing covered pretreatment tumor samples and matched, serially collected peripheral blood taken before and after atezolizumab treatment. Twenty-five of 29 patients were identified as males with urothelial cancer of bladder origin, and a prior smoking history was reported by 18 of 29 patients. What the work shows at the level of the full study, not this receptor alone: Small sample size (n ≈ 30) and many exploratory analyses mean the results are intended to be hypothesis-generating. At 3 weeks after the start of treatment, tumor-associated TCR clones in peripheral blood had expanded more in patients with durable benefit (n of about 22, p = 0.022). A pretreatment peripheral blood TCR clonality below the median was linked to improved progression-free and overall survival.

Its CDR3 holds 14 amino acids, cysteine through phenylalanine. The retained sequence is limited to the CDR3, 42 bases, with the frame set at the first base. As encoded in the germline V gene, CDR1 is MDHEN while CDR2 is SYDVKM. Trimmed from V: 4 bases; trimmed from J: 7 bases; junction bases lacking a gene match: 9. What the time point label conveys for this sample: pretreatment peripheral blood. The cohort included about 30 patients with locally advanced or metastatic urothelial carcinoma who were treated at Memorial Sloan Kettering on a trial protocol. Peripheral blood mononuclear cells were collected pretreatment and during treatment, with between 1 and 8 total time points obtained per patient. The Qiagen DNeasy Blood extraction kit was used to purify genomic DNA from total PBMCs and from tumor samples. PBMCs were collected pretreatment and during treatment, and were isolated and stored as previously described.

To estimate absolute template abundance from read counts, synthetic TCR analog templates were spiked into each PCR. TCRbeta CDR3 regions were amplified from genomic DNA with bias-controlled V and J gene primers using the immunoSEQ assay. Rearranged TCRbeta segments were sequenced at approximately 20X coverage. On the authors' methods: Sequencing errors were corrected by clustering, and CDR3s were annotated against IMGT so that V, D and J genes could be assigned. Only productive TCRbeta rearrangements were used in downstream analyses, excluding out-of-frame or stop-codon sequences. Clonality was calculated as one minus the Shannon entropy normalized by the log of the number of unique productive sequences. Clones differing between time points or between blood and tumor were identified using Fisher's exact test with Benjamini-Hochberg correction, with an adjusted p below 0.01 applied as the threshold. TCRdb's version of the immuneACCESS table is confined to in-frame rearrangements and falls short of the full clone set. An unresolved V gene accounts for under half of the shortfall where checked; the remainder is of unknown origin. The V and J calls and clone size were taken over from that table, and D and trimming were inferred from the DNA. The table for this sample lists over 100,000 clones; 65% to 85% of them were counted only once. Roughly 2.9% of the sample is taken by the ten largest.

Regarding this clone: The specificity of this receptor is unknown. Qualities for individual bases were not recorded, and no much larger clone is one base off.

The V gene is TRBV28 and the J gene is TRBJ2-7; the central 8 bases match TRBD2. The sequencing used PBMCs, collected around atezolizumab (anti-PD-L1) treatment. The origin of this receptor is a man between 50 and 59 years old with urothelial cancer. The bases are TGTGCCAGCAGTTCGCAGGGTAGCGGGAAAGAGCAGTACTTC. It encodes CASSSQGSGKEQYF.